This is a list of T cell receptor beta chains from one sample in a study of regulatory T cells in long-lasting Graves disease. TCRdb reprocessed the multiplex PCR reads with MiXCR, giving one entry per CDR3 protein. The profile shows over 350,000 distinct CDR3 sequences, 20% of them singletons. The sequencing here drew on peripheral blood mononuclear cells (PBMCs), taken when the disease was refractory, from a patient treated with antithyroid drugs. The source is a female donor with Graves disease. Both conserved end residues are part of each CDR3. The D gene is left open where the match is weak. Size values are once, few and many counts, or a class for expanded clones, and some rows have none.

TRBD1 TRBJ2-7 TRBV29-1 few CSAGQGYEQYF TGCAGCGCTGGACAGGGGTACGAGCAGTACTTC
TRBD1 TRBJ1-2 TRBV19 . CASSINRGGYGYTF TGTGCCAGTAGTATAAACAGGGGCGGCTATGGCTACACCTTC
TRBD2 TRBJ2-7 TRBV28 many CASSRTSGNREQYF TGTGCCAGCAGTCGGACTAGCGGGAATCGGGAGCAGTACTTC
. TRBJ1-5 TRBV3-1 many CASSQAHTGNQPQHF TGTGCCAGCAGCCAAGCCCATACTGGCAATCAGCCCCAGCATTTT
. TRBJ2-4 TRBV20-1 many CSARGYKNIQYF TGCAGTGCTAGAGGTTACAAAAACATTCAGTACTTC
TRBD2 TRBJ2-5 TRBV2 many CASSRGLAEETQYF TGTGCCAGCAGTCGGGGACTAGCGGAAGAGACCCAGTACTTC
. TRBJ1-2 TRBV18 . CASSLYRGLSNYGYTF TGTGCCAGCTCATTGTACCGGGGCCTGTCTAACTATGGCTACACCTTC
. TRBJ2-5 TRBV10-2 . CASSAGAETQYF TGCGCCAGCAGTGCGGGGGCGGAGACCCAGTACTTC
. TRBJ2-5 TRBV12-3/TRBV12-4 few CASTHSMTGGGETQYF TGTGCCAGCACCCATTCTATGACCGGGGGAGGAGAGACCCAGTACTTC
. TRBJ2-7 TRBV30 . CAWSVEHRYEQYF TGTGCCTGGAGTGTAGAGCACAGATACGAGCAGTACTTC
. TRBJ2-7 TRBV10-3 few CAISIRTDSSYEQYF TGTGCCATCAGCATCCGGACAGACAGCTCCTACGAGCAGTACTTC
TRBD2 TRBJ2-2 TRBV28 many CASSWALAFTGELFF TGTGCCAGCAGCTGGGCACTAGCGTTCACCGGGGAGCTGTTTTTT
. TRBJ2-4 TRBV25-1 . CASSEPLFQSVEDIQYF TGTGCCAGCAGTGAACCCCTTTTCCAGTCGGTGGAAGACATTCAGTACTTC